These T cell receptor beta chains were read from a single sample in a study of T-cell reconstitution after alpha-beta-depleted transplantation in children. MiXCR was run by TCRdb on the PCR reads, yielding one entry per CDR3 protein. The repertoire holds around 600,000 distinct CDR3 sequences, with more than 20% as singletons. Here the sequenced sample was PBMCs, mostly from graft donor cells, taken 360 days after TCRalphabeta/CD19-depleted stem cell transplant. The receptors originated from a boy younger than two who had a stem cell transplant for acute myeloid leukemia, so the T cells may come from the graft donor. Both conserved end residues are part of each CDR3. The order of the fields is D gene, clone size, V gene, J gene, CDR3 protein, CDR3 DNA. A D gene is named only where the DNA matches it firmly. Size is stated for part of the rows, as once, few or many counts, or as a class when the clone is expanded.

D gene: -
clone size: few
V gene: TRBV11-2
J gene: TRBJ2-7
CDR3 protein: CASSFRGYGSEQYF
CDR3 DNA: TGTGCCAGCAGCTTTAGGGGGTACGGCAGCGAGCAGTACTTC

D gene: -
clone size: -
V gene: TRBV6-4
J gene: TRBJ2-5
CDR3 protein: CASSPPPLTQYF
CDR3 DNA: TGTGCCAGCAGTCCTCCCCCCTTGACCCAGTACTTC

D gene: -
clone size: few
V gene: TRBV6-2/TRBV6-3
J gene: TRBJ2-4
CDR3 protein: CASSYGTSSAKNIQYF
CDR3 DNA: TGTGCCAGCAGTTACGGGACATCTTCCGCCAAAAACATTCAGTACTTC

D gene: -
clone size: -
V gene: TRBV29-1
J gene: TRBJ1-1
CDR3 protein: CSVGPLRDTEAFF
CDR3 DNA: TGCAGCGTTGGACCCTTACGGGACACTGAAGCTTTCTTT

D gene: -
clone size: -
V gene: TRBV24-1
J gene: TRBJ1-5
CDR3 protein: CATSEPTGNNQPQHF
CDR3 DNA: TGTGCCACCAGTGAGCCCACAGGGAACAATCAGCCCCAGCATTTT

D gene: -
clone size: -
V gene: TRBV7-8
J gene: TRBJ2-3
CDR3 protein: CASSSSPSTDTQYF
CDR3 DNA: TGTGCCAGCAGCTCCTCCCCTAGCACAGATACGCAGTATTTT

D gene: -
clone size: -
V gene: TRBV3-1
J gene: TRBJ1-1
CDR3 protein: CASSQGVIEAFF
CDR3 DNA: TGTGCCAGCAGCCAAGGCGTGATTGAAGCTTTCTTT

D gene: -
clone size: -
V gene: TRBV11-2
J gene: TRBJ2-7
CDR3 protein: CASSPDEGEQYF
CDR3 DNA: TGTGCCAGCAGCCCCGACGAGGGGGAGCAGTACTTC

D gene: -
clone size: -
V gene: TRBV12-3/TRBV12-4
J gene: TRBJ1-1
CDR3 protein: CASRLGENTEAFF
CDR3 DNA: TGTGCCAGCAGGCTGGGGGAGAACACTGAAGCTTTCTTT

D gene: TRBD1
clone size: -
V gene: TRBV24-1
J gene: TRBJ2-3
CDR3 protein: CATSASDRILTDTQYF
CDR3 DNA: TGTGCCACCAGTGCCTCGGACAGGATCTTAACAGATACGCAGTATTTT

D gene: TRBD2
clone size: many
V gene: TRBV20-1
J gene: TRBJ2-5
CDR3 protein: CSARVTGGQETQYF
CDR3 DNA: TGCAGTGCTAGAGTGACGGGGGGGCAAGAGACCCAGTACTTC

D gene: -
clone size: few
V gene: TRBV6-5
J gene: TRBJ2-2
CDR3 protein: CASSSIGRSNTGELFF
CDR3 DNA: TGTGCCAGCAGTTCTATTGGGCGTTCGAACACCGGGGAGCTGTTTTTT

D gene: TRBD1
clone size: -
V gene: TRBV20-1
J gene: TRBJ2-7
CDR3 protein: CSASEIGTGTVRSYEQYF
CDR3 DNA: TGCAGTGCTAGCGAAATTGGGACAGGGACCGTTCGTTCCTACGAGCAGTACTTC

D gene: TRBD1
clone size: -
V gene: TRBV15
J gene: TRBJ1-1
CDR3 protein: CATSRDQGARTEAFF
CDR3 DNA: TGTGCCACCAGCAGAGATCAGGGGGCGCGCACTGAAGCTTTCTTT

D gene: -
clone size: few
V gene: TRBV9
J gene: TRBJ2-1
CDR3 protein: CASSVAWSGQTYNEQFF
CDR3 DNA: TGTGCCAGCAGCGTAGCTTGGAGCGGGCAAACCTACAATGAGCAGTTCTTC

D gene: -
clone size: -
V gene: TRBV7-8
J gene: TRBJ2-2
CDR3 protein: CASSLEVTDTGELFF
CDR3 DNA: TGTGCCAGCAGCTTAGAGGTGACAGACACCGGGGAGCTGTTTTTT

D gene: TRBD2
clone size: -
V gene: TRBV12-3/TRBV12-4
J gene: TRBJ2-1
CDR3 protein: CASSRPGRDNEQFF
CDR3 DNA: TGTGCCAGCAGCCGACCCGGGAGGGACAATGAGCAGTTCTTC

D gene: -
clone size: many
V gene: TRBV12-3/TRBV12-4
J gene: TRBJ1-1
CDR3 protein: CASSFSTNTEAFF
CDR3 DNA: TGTGCCAGCAGTTTTTCAACCAACACTGAAGCTTTCTTT

D gene: -
clone size: many
V gene: TRBV20-1
J gene: TRBJ1-5
CDR3 protein: CSASLRATQPQHF
CDR3 DNA: TGCAGTGCCTCGCTGAGGGCGACTCAGCCCCAGCATTTT

D gene: TRBD1
clone size: -
V gene: TRBV6-2/TRBV6-3
J gene: TRBJ1-1
CDR3 protein: CASSFRTGSQAFF
CDR3 DNA: TGTGCCAGCAGTTTCCGGACAGGCAGCCAAGCTTTCTTT

D gene: -
clone size: few
V gene: TRBV5-5
J gene: TRBJ1-2
CDR3 protein: CASSFDGANYGYTF
CDR3 DNA: TGTGCCAGCAGCTTTGACGGAGCTAACTATGGCTACACCTTC

D gene: -
clone size: -
V gene: TRBV20-1
J gene: TRBJ1-1
CDR3 protein: CSARDEGDTEAFF
CDR3 DNA: TGCAGTGCTAGAGACGAGGGGGACACTGAAGCTTTCTTT

D gene: -
clone size: few
V gene: TRBV9
J gene: TRBJ2-6
CDR3 protein: CASSVESGRGVLTF
CDR3 DNA: TGTGCCAGCAGCGTAGAAAGTGGCAGGGGCGTCCTGACTTTC

D gene: -
clone size: -
V gene: TRBV7-2
J gene: TRBJ2-3
CDR3 protein: CASSLALSVSTDTQYF
CDR3 DNA: TGTGCCAGCAGCTTAGCCCTTAGCGTCAGCACAGATACGCAGTATTTT

D gene: TRBD2
clone size: -
V gene: TRBV7-9
J gene: TRBJ2-3
CDR3 protein: CASSRGGPRTDTQYF
CDR3 DNA: TGTGCCAGCAGCCGCGGGGGACCTAGGACAGATACGCAGTATTTT

D gene: -
clone size: many
V gene: TRBV5-1
J gene: TRBJ2-6
CDR3 protein: CASSLEPVSNVLTF
CDR3 DNA: TGCGCCAGCAGCTTGGAGCCGGTTTCCAACGTCCTGACTTTC

D gene: -
clone size: many
V gene: TRBV20-1
J gene: TRBJ2-5
CDR3 protein: CSARKETQYF
CDR3 DNA: TGCAGTGCTAGGAAAGAGACCCAGTACTTC

D gene: TRBD1
clone size: -
V gene: TRBV20-1
J gene: TRBJ2-6
CDR3 protein: CSASDRGQGANVLTF
CDR3 DNA: TGCAGTGCTAGCGACAGGGGGCAAGGGGCCAACGTCCTGACTTTC

D gene: -
clone size: -
V gene: TRBV5-1
J gene: TRBJ2-2
CDR3 protein: CASSSLGSGLTGELFF
CDR3 DNA: TGCGCCAGCAGCTCCCTTGGGTCGGGACTGACCGGGGAGCTGTTTTTT

D gene: -
clone size: many
V gene: TRBV2
J gene: TRBJ2-7
CDR3 protein: CASLWTGGVDYEQYF
CDR3 DNA: TGTGCCAGCCTTTGGACCGGGGGAGTGGACTACGAGCAGTACTTC

D gene: TRBD1
clone size: -
V gene: TRBV7-2
J gene: TRBJ1-1
CDR3 protein: CASSPRTGSYTEAFF
CDR3 DNA: TGTGCCAGCAGCCCGCGGACAGGATCTTATACTGAAGCTTTCTTT

D gene: -
clone size: many
V gene: TRBV5-1
J gene: TRBJ2-1
CDR3 protein: CASNLGGLLGYHNEQFF
CDR3 DNA: TGCGCCAGCAACCTGGGGGGCCTGCTGGGTTACCACAATGAGCAGTTCTTC

D gene: TRBD2
clone size: few
V gene: TRBV20-1
J gene: TRBJ2-1
CDR3 protein: CSAGLAGFDNEQFF
CDR3 DNA: TGCAGTGCCGGACTAGCGGGGTTCGACAATGAGCAGTTCTTC

D gene: -
clone size: -
V gene: TRBV20-1
J gene: TRBJ1-5
CDR3 protein: CSAYRAGQPQHF
CDR3 DNA: TGCAGTGCTTACAGGGCGGGACAGCCCCAGCATTTT

D gene: -
clone size: -
V gene: TRBV18
J gene: TRBJ2-7
CDR3 protein: CASSLGGRSEQYF
CDR3 DNA: TGTGCCAGCTCACTAGGCGGAAGGAGCGAGCAGTACTTC

D gene: -
clone size: -
V gene: TRBV6-1
J gene: TRBJ2-5
CDR3 protein: CASGRGTIQETQYF
CDR3 DNA: TGTGCCAGCGGTCGCGGGACAATACAAGAGACCCAGTACTTC

D gene: -
clone size: many
V gene: TRBV6-5
J gene: TRBJ1-2
CDR3 protein: CASGIGGNYGYTF
CDR3 DNA: TGTGCCTCGGGAATCGGGGGGAACTATGGCTACACCTTC

D gene: -
clone size: few
V gene: TRBV20-1
J gene: TRBJ1-1
CDR3 protein: CSARETGSNTEAFF
CDR3 DNA: TGCAGTGCTAGAGAAACAGGCTCGAACACTGAAGCTTTCTTT

D gene: TRBD1
clone size: -
V gene: TRBV20-1
J gene: TRBJ1-1
CDR3 protein: CSADRDRGFRATEAFF
CDR3 DNA: TGCAGTGCTGACAGGGACAGGGGCTTTCGGGCCACTGAAGCTTTCTTT

D gene: -
clone size: -
V gene: TRBV5-1
J gene: TRBJ1-2
CDR3 protein: CASSLDYGSLGYGYTF
CDR3 DNA: TGCGCCAGCAGCTTGGACTACGGGTCGCTGGGCTATGGCTACACCTTC

D gene: -
clone size: -
V gene: TRBV6-5
J gene: TRBJ1-1
CDR3 protein: CASSYSTLHSLNTEAFF
CDR3 DNA: TGTGCCAGCAGTTACTCCACCCTACATTCGTTGAACACTGAAGCTTTCTTT

D gene: TRBD1
clone size: -
V gene: TRBV6-5
J gene: TRBJ2-7
CDR3 protein: CASSYGDRGREQYF
CDR3 DNA: TGTGCCAGCAGTTACGGGGACAGGGGTAGGGAGCAGTACTTC

D gene: -
clone size: -
V gene: TRBV12-3/TRBV12-4
J gene: TRBJ2-7
CDR3 protein: CASSLASTGWAYEQYF
CDR3 DNA: TGTGCCAGCAGTTTAGCCAGTACAGGGTGGGCCTACGAGCAGTACTTC

D gene: -
clone size: -
V gene: TRBV20-1
J gene: TRBJ1-4
CDR3 protein: CSARDSAGWGEKLFF
CDR3 DNA: TGCAGTGCTAGAGATTCGGCAGGGTGGGGTGAAAAACTGTTTTTT

D gene: -
clone size: few
V gene: TRBV12-3/TRBV12-4
J gene: TRBJ1-1
CDR3 protein: CASSLRERNTEAFF
CDR3 DNA: TGTGCCAGCAGTTTAAGGGAGAGGAACACTGAAGCTTTCTTT

D gene: -
clone size: many
V gene: TRBV6-6
J gene: TRBJ2-7
CDR3 protein: CATLRTVSYEQYF
CDR3 DNA: TGTGCCACCTTAAGGACAGTTTCCTACGAGCAGTACTTC

D gene: TRBD1
clone size: many
V gene: TRBV5-1
J gene: TRBJ1-2
CDR3 protein: CASSLKTGGENYGYTF
CDR3 DNA: TGCGCCAGCAGCTTAAAGACAGGGGGCGAGAACTATGGCTACACCTTC

D gene: -
clone size: -
V gene: TRBV25-1
J gene: TRBJ2-7
CDR3 protein: CASKRGGSTYEQYF
CDR3 DNA: TGTGCCAGCAAGCGTGGGGGTTCTACCTACGAGCAGTACTTC